These T cell receptor beta chains were read from a single sample in a study of cytomegalovirus exposure and HLA in healthy donors. Sequencing was performed with immunoSEQ multiplex PCR; in TCRdb, only in-frame clones are kept and a portion is missing. The table shows about 130,000 clones, with over 70% occurring only once. Sequenced material: PBMCs. Source of these receptors: a woman between 40 and 50 years old in good health and CMV-seronegative. Each CDR3 is given without its conserved first and last residue.

CDR3 protein,J gene,V gene
ASSAAAGDGYT,TRBJ1-2,TRBV6-4
ASRSGGTKNIQY,TRBJ2-4,TRBV10-1
ASSELRRVRDTEAF,TRBJ1-1,TRBV2
SARDRGGYT,TRBJ1-2,TRBV20-1
ASSSGAGGELF,TRBJ2-2,TRBV11-3
ASSDPGGTQETQY,TRBJ2-5,TRBV6-1
ASRRAGALTDTQY,TRBJ2-3,TRBV28
ASSFSRSSYNEQF,TRBJ2-1,TRBV27
ASSLLGQDPARGY,TRBJ2-7,TRBV28
ASSLGRENTGELF,TRBJ2-2,TRBV28
ASSEMRILNKQF,TRBJ2-1,TRBV6-1
ASSFSDQPQH,TRBJ1-5,TRBV28
ASSWAGIYNEQF,TRBJ2-1,TRBV19
ASRTGTGTYNEQF,TRBJ2-1,TRBV7-9
ALMDRNSYEQY,TRBJ2-7,TRBV28
ASSHGETQY,TRBJ2-5,TRBV7-9
ASSALQGGPYEQY,TRBJ2-7,TRBV7-3
ASSSTSGGTQAPYEQY,.,TRBV7-8
ASSLRTGWNEQF,TRBJ2-1,TRBV27
ASFRGQSGSGEAF,TRBJ1-1,TRBV7-8
ASSPTSGGRTDTQY,TRBJ2-3,TRBV4-1
ASSRHGKGLAGDNEQF,TRBJ2-1,TRBV19
ASSLGGDVGETQY,TRBJ2-5,TRBV7-8
ASSRNLANEQY,TRBJ2-7,TRBV11-2
ASLRDRGSEKLF,TRBJ1-4,TRBV6-5
AWSVQDIYEQY,.,TRBV30